A selection of T cell receptor beta chains follows, all from one sample in a study of blood T cell repertoires in COVID-19. Produced via immunoSEQ multiplex PCR; TCRdb's table is partial and in-frame only. The sample has 130,000 to 150,000 clones, roughly 79% seen once; the top ten hold roughly 8.3%. Sequencing used peripheral blood. The receptors originated from a human donor with acute or convalescent COVID-19. The donor label of this sample is uncertain. CDR3s include the opening cysteine and the closing phenylalanine or tryptophan. The order of the fields is clone size, D gene, V gene, J gene, CDR3 protein, CDR3 DNA. D genes are given only for firm matches. Clone size is not always given. Where it is, it says once, few, many or a class for expanded clones.

once	NA	TRBV14	TRBJ1-5	CASRGRDQHF	TGTGCCAGCAGGGGGAGGGACCAGCATTTT
NA	NA	TRBV5-3	TRBJ2-5	CARRNGLGAQYF	TGTGCCAGACGAAACGGCTTAGGGGCCCAGTACTTC
NA	NA	TRBV29-1	TRBJ1-2	CSVEGLGYTF	TGCAGCGTTGAGGGGCTTGGCTACACCTTC
NA	TRBD1	TRBV7-3	TRBJ2-1	CASSRDRGPYNEQFF	TGTGCCAGCAGCCGGGACAGGGGGCCCTACAATGAGCAGTTCTTC
NA	NA	TRBV11-1	TRBJ2-2	CASSSPGTGELFF	TGTGCCAGCAGCTCTCCGGGCACCGGGGAGCTGTTTTTT
NA	NA	TRBV30	TRBJ2-1	CAWSQGLFGTPYNEQFF	TGTGCCTGGAGTCAAGGGCTCTTCGGGACACCCTACAATGAGCAGTTCTTC
NA	TRBD2	TRBV24-1	TRBJ2-1	CATSTSGGAKNEQFF	TGTGCCACCTCAACTAGCGGGGGGGCAAAAAATGAGCAGTTCTTC
NA	NA	TRBV11-1	TRBJ1-1	CASSPAAPTTEAFF	TGTGCCAGCAGCCCTGCGGCTCCGACCACTGAAGCTTTCTTT
NA	NA	TRBV3-1/TRBV3-2	TRBJ1-4	CASSHQGTTNEKLFF	TGTGCCAGCAGCCATCAGGGTACAACTAATGAAAAACTGTTTTTT
NA	NA	TRBV2	TRBJ2-7	CASSGQGPYEQYF	TGTGCCAGCAGCGGGCAGGGCCCCTACGAGCAGTACTTC
NA	NA	TRBV7-2	TRBJ2-3	CASSSAGMVADTQYF	TGTGCCAGCAGCTCCGCGGGGATGGTTGCAGATACGCAGTATTTT
few	NA	TRBV12-3/TRBV12-4	TRBJ1-1	CASSSGHHTEAFF	TGTGCCAGCAGTAGTGGACACCACACTGAAGCTTTCTTT
NA	NA	TRBV10-2	TRBJ2-7	CASMAVSYEQYF	TGCGCCAGCATGGCAGTCTCCTACGAGCAGTACTTC
NA	NA	TRBV2	TRBJ2-1	CASRANERVREQFF	TGTGCCAGCAGGGCCAATGAGAGGGTAAGGGAGCAGTTCTTC
NA	NA	TRBV29-1	TRBJ1-2	CSVPTGNYGYTF	TGCAGCGTGCCCACAGGGAACTATGGCTACACCTTC
NA	TRBD1	TRBV10-3	TRBJ1-3	CAISPSDRVDTIYF	TGTGCCATCAGTCCTTCTGACAGGGTAGACACCATATATTTT
NA	NA	TRBV2	TRBJ1-2	CASRLEGEGYGYTF	TGTGCCAGTCGACTCGAGGGAGAGGGCTATGGCTACACCTTC
NA	NA	TRBV15	TRBJ2-2	CATSRDQAGMSGELFF	TGTGCCACCAGCAGAGATCAGGCAGGGATGAGCGGGGAGCTGTTTTTT
NA	NA	TRBV11-2	TRBJ1-1	CASSSSLAPYTEAFF	TGTGCCAGCAGCTCCTCCTTAGCCCCGTACACTGAAGCTTTCTTT
once	NA	TRBV2	TRBJ1-5	CASKEGTNSNQPQHF	TGTGCCAGCAAAGAGGGTACTAATAGCAATCAGCCCCAGCATTTT
NA	NA	TRBV6-5	TRBJ1-3	CASTSTGTHGNTIYF	TGTGCCAGCACTTCTACCGGGACACATGGAAACACCATATATTTT
NA	NA	TRBV24-1	TRBJ2-3	CATSDLPADTQYF	TGTGCCACCAGTGATTTGCCGGCAGATACGCAGTATTTT
NA	TRBD2	TRBV24-1	TRBJ2-6	CATSDAGGASGANVLTF	TGTGCCACCAGTGACGCCGGGGGGGCAAGTGGGGCCAACGTCCTGACTTTC
NA	NA	TRBV7-2	TRBJ1-5	CASSLAAVYQPQHF	TGTGCCAGCAGCTTAGCAGCCGTTTATCAGCCCCAGCATTTT
NA	TRBD1	TRBV6-1	TRBJ1-2	CASSEIGQGGGYGYTF	TGTGCCAGCAGTGAAATAGGACAGGGCGGAGGCTATGGCTACACCTTC
NA	TRBD2	TRBV19	TRBJ2-1	CASSTLGGDNEQFF	TGTGCCAGTAGTACGCTCGGGGGGGACAATGAGCAGTTCTTC
NA	NA	TRBV6-5	TRBJ2-7	CASSERGHGPYEQYF	TGTGCCAGCAGCGAGAGGGGACACGGGCCCTACGAGCAGTACTTC
few	TRBD1	TRBV3-1/TRBV3-2	TRBJ2-3	CASRFDRAGTQYF	TGTGCCAGCAGGTTTGACAGGGCGGGTACGCAGTATTTT
once	NA	TRBV7-3	TRBJ2-6	CASSSQGGAGANVLTF	TGTGCCAGCAGCTCCCAGGGTGGGGCTGGGGCCAACGTCCTGACTTTC
NA	NA	TRBV19	TRBJ1-5	CASGSRESPNQPQHF	TGTGCCAGTGGATCCAGGGAATCGCCTAATCAGCCCCAGCATTTT
NA	NA	TRBV30	TRBJ1-1	CAWSVRQSWAENTEAFF	TGTGCCTGGAGTGTACGCCAATCCTGGGCTGAGAACACTGAAGCTTTCTTT